A selection of T cell receptor beta chains follows, all from one sample in a study of molecular identifiers for immune sequencing clone quantification. One entry per CDR3 protein, called by TCRdb with MiXCR from the PCR reads. The table records 550,000 to 750,000 distinct CDR3 sequences, about 20% of them present only once. Sequencing input: naive CD8+ T cells from blood, with Jurkat cell RNA spiked in. Source of these receptors: a human donor in good health. Some libraries in this study had Jurkat cell RNA spiked in. Both conserved end residues are part of each CDR3. Fields, in order: clone size, V gene, J gene, D gene, CDR3 protein, CDR3 DNA. A D gene is named only where the DNA matches it firmly. Part of the rows lack a size; the others show once, few, many or a class for expanded clones.

many	TRBV9	TRBJ1-1	.	CASSVGGGAEAFF	TGTGCCAGCAGCGTGGGAGGCGGGGCCGAAGCTTTCTTT
few	TRBV6-5	TRBJ1-2	TRBD1	CARGQGNGYTF	TGTGCCAGGGGACAGGGAAATGGCTACACCTTC
.	TRBV27	TRBJ1-1	TRBD1	CASSPQGWPTEAFF	TGTGCCAGCAGTCCACAGGGGTGGCCCACTGAAGCTTTCTTT
many	TRBV6-5	TRBJ2-3	TRBD2	CASSYAGAADTQYF	TGTGCCAGCAGTTACGCGGGAGCAGCAGATACGCAGTATTTT
many	TRBV4-3	TRBJ1-4	.	CASSQEGATWGGGKLFF	TGCGCCAGCAGCCAAGAGGGGGCTACCTGGGGAGGCGGAAAACTGTTTTTT
many	TRBV7-8	TRBJ2-3	.	CASSIRDLAGTDTQYF	TGTGCCAGCAGCATCCGGGACTTAGCTGGCACAGATACGCAGTATTTT
few	TRBV4-3	TRBJ2-7	TRBD1	CASSQDHGTGGLLLYF	TGCGCCAGCAGCCAAGATCACGGGACAGGGGGCTTATTGCTGTACTTC
.	TRBV7-3	TRBJ2-3	TRBD2	CASSPGGSGIPDTQYF	TGTGCCAGCAGCCCGGGGGGTAGCGGGATTCCAGATACGCAGTATTTT
few	TRBV19	TRBJ2-1	TRBD2	CASRTLAGGGNEQFF	TGTGCCAGTAGGACCCTAGCGGGGGGGGGCAATGAGCAGTTCTTC
many	TRBV10-3	TRBJ2-7	TRBD1	CAISPGQGYEQYF	TGTGCCATCAGCCCGGGACAGGGGTACGAGCAGTACTTC
many	TRBV4-3	TRBJ2-7	.	CASSQDLQGGYEQYF	TGTGCCAGCAGCCAAGATCTACAGGGAGGTTACGAGCAGTACTTC
many	TRBV30	TRBJ2-3	TRBD1	CAWSGQGRSTDTQYF	TGTGCCTGGAGCGGACAGGGGCGAAGCACAGATACGCAGTATTTT
few	TRBV2	TRBJ2-2	.	CASSETPLGEYTGELFF	TGTGCCAGCAGTGAAACCCCCTTGGGGGAGTACACCGGGGAGCTGTTTTTT
many	TRBV27	TRBJ2-7	.	CASSRQGSEQYF	TGTGCCAGCAGTCGTCAGGGTAGTGAGCAGTACTTC
few	TRBV21-1	TRBJ1-2	.	CASSKEAGTVNYGYTF	TGTGCCAGCAGCAAAGAAGCAGGGACGGTTAACTATGGCTACACCTTC
.	TRBV9	TRBJ2-3	.	CASSVAWGDTDTQYF	TGTGCCAGCAGCGTGGCGTGGGGAGACACAGATACGCAGTATTTT